The entry below describes one T cell receptor beta chain. The antigen remains unidentified. The data belong to a study of response to subunit inactivated influenza vaccine. The CDR3 consists of 17 residues. The ends lost 2 bases at V and 6 bases at J; junction bases unmatched: 9. Germline CDR1 SGHNT, CDR2 YYREEE (reference sequence). From the RT-PCR reads, TCRdb called clonotypes with MiXCR, one entry per CDR3 protein. Of 450,000 to 550,000 distinct CDR3 sequences listed, 25% are singletons. Study results and limitations: Authors suggested each seasonal flu vaccination may recruit only limited numbers of new T cells.

This chain joins TRBV5-4 and TRBJ2-2, with TRBD1 identical over 11 bases. The receptor comes from a man aged 45-65 years who received an inactivated influenza vaccine. The sequencing here drew on CD4+ T cells sorted from PBMCs, taken 4 to 6 days after vaccination. Here the CDR3 reads CASSLYPGQGGSGELFF. The CDR3 DNA reads as TGTGCCAGCAGCTTATACCCGGGACAGGGGGGATCCGGGGAGCTGTTTTTT.